This T cell receptor beta chain was recovered during a study of tumor-infiltrating lymphocytes in primary liver carcinoma. The V gene's germline CDR1 is SQVTM and CDR2 ANQGSEA. The CDR3 extends over 14 amino acids. As to this clonotype: One junction end disagrees with the germline gene, perhaps due to a read error.

A primer in the constant region served to generate TCR beta cDNA from 500 ng of total RNA. Libraries of TCR beta came from three nested multiplex PCR rounds with slightly modified ARM-PCR. The first two PCR rounds, roughly 10 cycles each, used TRBV1-TRBV30 forward primers and a C-beta reverse primer. Using its own MiXCR run on the multiplex PCR reads, TCRdb lists one record per CDR3 protein. The data show approximately 60,000 distinct CDR3 sequences, less than 75% seen once. It was from about 19-30 mg of unsorted bulk tissue that RNA and DNA were co-extracted. Primary liver carcinoma in the patients was surgically resected. Five separate regions per tumor were sampled.

The sequenced material came from liver tumor tissue from sampling region 2. Subset defined: tumor region T2, inferior pole. This clonotype was sampled from a man aged 40-55 years with primary liver carcinoma and hepatitis B virus infection. The chain uses TRBV29-1 and TRBJ2-1; 7 bases are a match to TRBD1. The CDR3 spells CGVRDSGLYNEQFF. Written as DNA, the CDR3 is TGCGGCGTCAGGGACAGTGGCTTATACAATGAGCAGTTCTTC.